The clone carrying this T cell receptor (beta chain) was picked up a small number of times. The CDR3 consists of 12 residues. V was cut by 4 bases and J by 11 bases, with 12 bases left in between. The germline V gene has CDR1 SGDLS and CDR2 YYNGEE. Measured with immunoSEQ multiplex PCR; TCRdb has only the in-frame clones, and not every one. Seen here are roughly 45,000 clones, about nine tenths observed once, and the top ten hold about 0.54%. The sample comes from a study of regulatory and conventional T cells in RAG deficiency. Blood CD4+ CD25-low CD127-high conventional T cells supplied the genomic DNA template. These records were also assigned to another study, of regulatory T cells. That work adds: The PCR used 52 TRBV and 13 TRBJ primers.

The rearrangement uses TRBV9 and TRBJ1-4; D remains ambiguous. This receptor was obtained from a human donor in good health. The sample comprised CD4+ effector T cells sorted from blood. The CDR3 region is CASSPQTGKLFF. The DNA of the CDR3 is TGTGCCAGCAGCCCCCAAACCGGGAAACTGTTTTTT. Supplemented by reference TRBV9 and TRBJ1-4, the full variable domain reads DSGVTQTPKHLITATGQRVTLRCSPRSGDLSVYWYQQSLDQGLQFLIQYYNGEERAKGNILERFSAQQFPDLHSELNLSSLELGDSALYFCASSPQTGKLFFGSGTQLSVL.